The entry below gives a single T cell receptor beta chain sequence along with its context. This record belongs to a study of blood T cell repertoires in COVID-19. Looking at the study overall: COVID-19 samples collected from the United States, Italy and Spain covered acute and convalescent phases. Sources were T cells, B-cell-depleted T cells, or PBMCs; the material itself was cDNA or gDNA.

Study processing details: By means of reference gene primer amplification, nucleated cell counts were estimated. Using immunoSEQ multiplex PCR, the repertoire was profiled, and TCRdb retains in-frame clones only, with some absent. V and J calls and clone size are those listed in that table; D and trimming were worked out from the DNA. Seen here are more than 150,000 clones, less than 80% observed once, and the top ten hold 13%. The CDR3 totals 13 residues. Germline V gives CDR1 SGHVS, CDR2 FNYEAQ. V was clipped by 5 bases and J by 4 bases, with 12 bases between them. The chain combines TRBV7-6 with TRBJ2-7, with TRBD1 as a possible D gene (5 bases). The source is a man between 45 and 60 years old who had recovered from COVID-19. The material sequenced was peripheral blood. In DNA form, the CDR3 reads TGTGCCAGCAGCCAGGGCCTCCGGTACGAGCAGTACTTC. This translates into CASSQGLRYEQYF. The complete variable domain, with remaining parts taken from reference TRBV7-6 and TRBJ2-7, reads GAGVSQSPRYKVTKRGQDVALRCDPISGHVSLYWYRQALGQGPEFLTYFNYEAQQDKSGLPNDRFSAERPEGSISTLTIQRTEQRDSAMYRCASSQGLRYEQYFGPGTRLTVT.